The TCR beta chain under discussion was sequenced for a study of blood T cell repertoires in COVID-19. Background on the study: Collection of acute and convalescent COVID-19 samples took place in the United States, Italy and Spain. Sources were T cells, B-cell-depleted T cells, or PBMCs; the material itself was cDNA or gDNA.

Note on this clone: At one end, the junction sequence differs from germline, possibly due to a read error.

Germline V gene data show CDR1 as SGHVS and CDR2 as FNYEAQ. This CDR3 is built from 15 residues. Original handling: The authors estimated nucleated cell counts from reference gene primer amplification. The method was immunoSEQ multiplex PCR; TCRdb's version includes in-frame clones alone and lacks a portion of them. The D gene and trimming were derived from the DNA, and the V and J assignments and clone size from that table. The table has just over 650,000 clones, around 89% seen once. The receptor's source is a woman aged 18-30 years with acute or convalescent COVID-19. Sequencing used peripheral blood. The V call is TRBV7-6, the J call TRBJ2-5; 12 nucleotides match TRBD2. CDR3 in amino acids: CASSSSGGAWETQHF. DNA for the CDR3: TGTGCCAGCAGCTCTAGCGGGGGGGCCTGGGAGACCCAGCACTTC. Based on the CDR3 plus reference TRBV7-6 and TRBJ2-5, the full variable domain is GAGVSQSPRYKVTKRGQDVALRCDPISGHVSLYWYRQALGQGPEFLTYFNYEAQQDKSGLPNDRFSAERPEGSISTLTIQRTEQRDSAMYRCASSSSGGAWETQHFGPGTRLLVL.